This T cell receptor beta chain was captured in a study of early T cells in non-severe SARS-CoV-2 infection. Germline lookup yields CDR1 DFQATT and CDR2 SNEGSKA (reference sequence). The CDR3 consists of 15 residues. Trimming took off 2 bases at V and 0 bases at J, with 12 bases between the two ends. This clonotype is judged medium-sized. Its antigen is as yet unknown. Unique molecular identifiers were attached to individual cDNA molecules. TCRdb fed the 5' RACE reads into MiXCR, producing one record per CDR3 protein. The table lists 50,000 to 60,000 distinct CDR3 sequences, roughly an eighth of them singletons. The study, taken as a whole, reports: In VDJdb matching, anti-spike CD8 responses were favored while private and CD4 specificities went missing.

This TCR was recovered from an adult who was a healthcare worker with PCR-confirmed SARS-CoV-2 infection or an uninfected control (not recorded which). This chain connects TRBV20-1 to TRBJ2-3, with D unresolved. What was sequenced was whole blood. CDR3 protein: CSARPYRISTDTQYF. The DNA for the CDR3 is TGCAGTGCTAGACCCTACAGAATTAGCACAGATACGCAGTATTTT.